The sequence of this T cell receptor (beta chain) was determined in a study of identical twins. Study-level results: Twin pairs' shared out-of-frame alpha sequences were enriched in low generation probability.

Unique molecular identifiers were present on the cDNA, and a universal primer site came from template switching. TCRdb redid the calling of the 5' RACE reads with MiXCR, one entry per CDR3 protein. Altogether 400,000 to 550,000 distinct CDR3 sequences are present, about 20% being singletons, with the ten largest covering about 0.91%. Germline V lookup: CDR1 DFQATT, CDR2 SNEGSKA (reference sequence). The CDR3 has 13 residues. V lost 1 base and J lost 2, with 7 bases in between. This clonotype came up many times. Antigen specificity is unknown. This sample also belongs to another study, concerning T cells expressing NK-cell markers. That report notes: Sorting of alpha-beta TCR T cells alone was achieved in several experiments with an anti-gamma-delta TCR antibody.

The sequenced material came from CD4+ T cells sorted from blood. The chain is built from TRBV20-1 and TRBJ2-3; no firm D call. This clonotype was sampled from a woman under 30 in good health. CDR3 in amino acids: CSARADSTDTQYF. CDR3 nucleotide sequence: TGCAGTGCTAGAGCGGATTCCACAGATACGCAGTATTTT.